The 31 T cell receptor beta chains presented below share a single source sample, sequenced in a study of CD8 T cells in ankylosing spondylitis (dated by TCRdb to about 2017). The library was built by means of 5' RACE. Sequenced on an Illumina HiSeq 2500. The public reads were reprocessed in TCRdb via fastp at Q25 and MiXCR, keeping in-frame beta chains. Duplicate CDR3 protein sequences are folded into a single record with the most common DNA and genes. The sample table records under 120,000 distinct CDR3 sequences; around 24% of these occur just once. Of the sample, about 12% is held by the ten largest clones. Specimen: synovial fluid, either unsorted or a sorted T cell fraction (not recorded which). These receptors all stem from a male donor with ankylosing spondylitis.

The rearrangement uses TRBV29-1 and TRBJ2-3, with TRBD2 matching 10 bases. The germline V gene encodes CDR1 SQVTM and CDR2 ANQGSEA. The ends lost 7 bases at V and 6 bases at J; junction bases unmatched: 10. The CDR3 loop spans 14 amino acids. The CDR3 DNA follows: TGCAGCGCCCCTCTAGCGGGAGTTTTCGATACGCAGTATTTT. It specifies CSAPLAGVFDTQYF.

This clonotype was observed at least ten times. The rearrangement links TRBV7-2 to TRBJ2-4; 8 bases fit TRBD1. The CDR3 has 16 residues. The J segment lost 5 bases and the V segment lost 5 bases, leaving 11 bases of the junction unmatched. Germline V gene sequence: CDR1 SGHTA, CDR2 FQGNSA. The CDR3: CASSRTGGGPQNIQYF. DNA for the CDR3: TGTGCCAGCAGCCGAACAGGGGGAGGTCCCCAAAACATTCAGTACTTC. Variable domain in full (rest from reference TRBV7-2 and TRBJ2-4): GAGVSQSPSNKVTEKGKDVELRCDPISGHTALYWYRQSLGQGLEFLIYFQGNSAPDKSGLPSDRFSAERTGGSVSTLTIQRTQQEDSAVYLCASSRTGGGPQNIQYFGAGTRLSVL.

The chain joins TRBV5-1 to TRBJ2-1; TRBD2 aligns across 8 bases. This CDR3 has 15 amino acids. The ends lost 4 bases at V and 5 bases at J; junction bases unmatched: 8. Germline V CDR1 and CDR2: SGHRS, YFSETQ. The CDR3 is CASSTTSGVNNEQFF. The CDR3 nucleotides read TGCGCCAGCAGCACAACTAGCGGAGTCAACAATGAGCAGTTCTTC.

The chain recombines TRBV12-3 or TRBV12-4 with TRBJ1-1, with TRBD1 matching over 10 bases. V lost 6 bases to trimming and J lost 5 bases; unmatched junction nucleotides: 3. The CDR3 sequence is 13 residues long. The CDR3 nucleotides read TGTGCCAGCAGAGACAGGGGGCGAACTGAAGCTTTCTTT. Its translation: CASRDRGRTEAFF.

This clonotype was detected ten times or more. The V call is TRBV15, the J call TRBJ1-1, with TRBD1 matching over 8 bases. J gave up 0 bases and V 0 bases, and 3 bases lay outside the gene matches. The germline CDR1 and CDR2 sequences are LNHNV and YYDKDF (reference sequence). The CDR3 is 16 residues long. The CDR3 nucleotides are TGTGCCACCAGCAGAGAATGGACAGGGCTGAACACTGAAGCTTTCTTT. Translation: CATSREWTGLNTEAFF.

This clonotype was observed many times. The gene calls are TRBV20-1 and TRBJ2-1; D may be TRBD2 (6 bases). Germline V gives CDR1 DFQATT, CDR2 SNEGSKA (reference sequence). The V end was cut by 2 bases, the J end by 8 bases, with 10 bases between. CDR3 length: 12 residues. The DNA for the CDR3 is TGCAGTGCTAGAACTAGCCTCGATGAGCAGTTCTTC. Protein product: CSARTSLDEQFF.

Ten or more counts support this clonotype. The CDR3 here is CASSLIGAGVNEQFF. The CDR3 nucleotides are TGTGCCAGCAGCTTAATTGGAGCGGGAGTTAATGAGCAGTTCTTC. The V gene is TRBV7-8, the J gene TRBJ2-1, with TRBD2 identical over 8 bases. The V segment lost 2 bases and the J segment 7 bases; nucleotides outside the gene matches: 7. The CDR3 has 15 amino acids. CDR1 and CDR2 (germline): SGHVS, FQNEAQ.

By share, this clonotype ranks as large. The rearrangement uses TRBV20-1 and TRBJ2-1; D gene unclear. V shed 4 bases and J shed 8 bases, with 9 bases lying between them. The germline CDR1 and CDR2 sequences are DFQATT and SNEGSKA (reference sequence). This CDR3 region has 11 residues. Here the CDR3 reads CSAKSGYEQFF. For the CDR3, the DNA is TGCAGTGCTAAATCGGGCTATGAGCAGTTCTTC.

The table lists this clonotype with many counts. The chain is built from TRBV2 and TRBJ2-2, with D hard to call. Between the trimmed V and J ends, which lost 5 bases and 6 bases, there was a span of 7 bases. In germline, CDR1 is SNHLY, CDR2 FYNNEI. This CDR3 has 12 residues. CDR3 coding DNA: TGTGCCAGCAGTTTAGTTGCCGGGGAGCTGTTTTTT. It is translated as CASSLVAGELFF.

The V and J genes are TRBV20-1 and TRBJ2-1, with a tentative D call TRBD2 (6 bases). The V end lost 2 bases, the J end lost 5 bases, and 13 bases lay between the germline ends. The CDR3 length is 14 residues. In germline, CDR1 is DFQATT, CDR2 SNEGSKA (reference sequence). CDR3 region: CSARLGEANNEQFF. The CDR3 DNA sequence: TGCAGTGCTAGACTGGGGGAGGCTAACAATGAGCAGTTCTTC.

This clonotype appeared a few times. The chain employs TRBV7-9 and TRBJ2-1; 8 bases agree with TRBD2. The V segment lost 5 bases and the J segment 7 bases; nucleotides outside the gene matches: 4. The CDR3 has 13 residues. Germline values: CDR1 SEHNR, CDR2 FQNEAQ (reference sequence). The CDR3 is CASSGGRPNEQFF. The CDR3 DNA follows: TGTGCCAGCAGCGGCGGGAGGCCGAATGAGCAGTTCTTC.

V and J are TRBV19 and TRBJ1-4; D is uncertain. The CDR3 spans 14 residues. V was clipped by 6 bases and J by 7 bases, with 15 bases between them. Germline V CDR1 and CDR2: LNHDA, SQIVND (reference sequence). The CDR3 nucleotides read TGTGCCAGTAGGCCTCCGGGAGCCGTTGAAAAACTGTTTTTT. This codes for CASRPPGAVEKLFF.

The chain has TRBV24-1 and TRBJ2-7, with a possible D match to TRBD1 (6 bases). The CDR3 loop spans 14 amino acids. Germline CDR1 and CDR2: KGHDR and SFDVKD. Trimming removed 4 bases at V and 2 bases at J, with 11 bases between. CDR3 residues: CATSDSDSPYEQYV. CDR3 in DNA: TGTGCCACCAGTGACTCGGACAGCCCCTACGAGCAGTACGTC.

The rearrangement joins TRBV9 to TRBJ2-5, with TRBD2 matching 7 bases. The ends lost 3 bases at V and 0 bases at J; junction bases unmatched: 2. CDR3 length: 14 residues. From germline, CDR1 is SGDLS and CDR2 YYNGEE. The DNA for the CDR3 is TGTGCCAGCAGCGGGGGGGGGTACCAAGAGACCCAGTACTTC. Its translation is CASSGGGYQETQYF.

The chain couples TRBV10-1 to TRBJ2-1; no clear D. Germline V gene data show CDR1 as WNHNN and CDR2 as SYGVQD (reference sequence). The CDR3 consists of 15 residues. The ends were cut back, 5 bases at V and 1 base at J, with 12 bases in the middle. The CDR3 bases are TGCGCCAGCAGTCCCTCTGTCGGGTCCTACAATGAGCAGTTCTTC. This gives the protein CASSPSVGSYNEQFF.

This chain uses TRBV2 with TRBJ1-1, with 7 bases fitting TRBD1. Germline V gives CDR1 SNHLY, CDR2 FYNNEI. This CDR3 is built from 13 residues. V lost 6 bases to trimming and J lost 4 bases; unmatched junction nucleotides: 5. This CDR3 reads CASSRQGLTEAFF. The CDR3 bases are TGTGCCAGCAGCCGACAGGGACTCACTGAAGCTTTCTTT.

This rearrangement joins TRBV20-1 to TRBJ2-2; TRBD2 matches 7 bases. With V trimmed by 3 bases and J by 4 bases, 5 bases remained unmatched. The germline V gene has CDR1 DFQATT and CDR2 SNEGSKA (reference sequence). The CDR3 length is 14 residues. The chain's CDR3 is CSASFGGVTGELFF. CDR3 nucleotide sequence: TGCAGTGCTAGTTTTGGGGGGGTCACCGGGGAGCTGTTTTTT.

This clonotype was picked up many times. The CDR3 DNA follows: TGTGCCAGCAGCTTAAATCTCTGGGGGACGGGGTACAATGAGCAGTTCTTC. Translated, it gives CASSLNLWGTGYNEQFF. The genes are TRBV11-2 and TRBJ2-1; D possibly matches TRBD1 or TRBD2 (5 bases each). This CDR3 comprises 17 residues. Trimming cost V 2 bases and J 4 bases, with 18 bases left between them. Germline V gene sequence: CDR1 SGHAT, CDR2 FQNNGV. Variable domain in full (rest from reference TRBV11-2 and TRBJ2-1): EAGVAQSPRYKIIEKRQSVAFWCNPISGHATLYWYQQILGQGPKLLIQFQNNGVVDDSQLPKDRFSAERLKGVDSTLKIQPAKLEDSAVYLCASSLNLWGTGYNEQFFGPGTRLTVL.

The chain carries TRBV7-9 and TRBJ1-1, with a tentative D call TRBD1 (6 bases). Germline V CDR1 and CDR2: SEHNR, FQNEAQ (reference sequence). This CDR3 spans 14 amino acids. Trimming took off 1 base at V and 11 bases at J, with 17 bases between the two ends. Written as DNA, the CDR3 is TGTGCCAGCAGCTTAGAAGGAGGGCGAGGGGGGGCTTTCTTT. It encodes CASSLEGGRGGAFF. The full variable domain, rest sourced from reference TRBV7-9 and TRBJ1-1, is DTGVSQNPRHKITKRGQNVTFRCDPISEHNRLYWYRQTLGQGPEFLTYFQNEAQLEKSRLLSDRFSAERPKGSFSTLEIQRTEQGDSAMYLCASSLEGGRGGAFFGQGTRLTVV.

This clonotype was recorded a few times. This chain joins TRBV4-2 and TRBJ1-1; the match to TRBD1 covers 11 bases. This CDR3 spans 16 amino acids. Germline V CDR1 and CDR2: LGHNA, YNFKEQ. Trimming cost V 4 bases and J 3 bases; bases outside gene matches: 7. The CDR3 bases are TGTGCCAGCAGCCCCGGACAGGGGGCTTTGGACACTGAAGCTTTCTTT. Translation gives CASSPGQGALDTEAFF.

The CDR3 here is CATRNAHPGGFSTDTQYF. As DNA, the CDR3 is TGTGCCACCCGAAACGCGCATCCCGGGGGCTTTAGCACAGATACGCAGTATTTT. The chain links TRBV10-3 to TRBJ2-3; D could derive from TRBD1 or TRBD2 (6 bases each). Between the trimmed V and J ends, which lost 10 bases and 0 bases, there was a span of 26 bases. This CDR3 has 18 amino acids. From germline, CDR1 is ENHRY and CDR2 SYGVKD.

This clonotype was seen a handful of times. V and J are TRBV4-2 and TRBJ2-5; 7 bases align to TRBD2. The trim removed 3 bases at V and 2 bases at J, leaving 9 bases unmatched. This CDR3 has 16 residues. Per germline, CDR1 LGHNA and CDR2 YNFKEQ. CDR3 in DNA: TGTGCCAGCAGCCATGGGGAGGCTAGCGGACAAGAGACCCAGTACTTC. The encoded protein is CASSHGEASGQETQYF.

This chain joins TRBV11-1 and TRBJ2-3; 7 nucleotides agree with TRBD2. The CDR3 runs to 16 residues. Germline CDR1 is SGHAT and CDR2 is FQDESV (reference sequence). The trim removed 1 base at V and 3 bases at J, leaving 7 bases unmatched. The CDR3 here is CASSLERGLQTDTQYF. CDR3 coding DNA: TGTGCCAGCAGCTTAGAAAGGGGACTACAAACAGATACGCAGTATTTT.

This clonotype has a count of ten or more. The V and J genes are TRBV5-6 and TRBJ2-3; 7 bases are shared with TRBD2. Germline V gene data show CDR1 as SGHDT and CDR2 as YYEEEE. The CDR3 extends over 16 amino acids. The V segment lost 0 bases and the J segment 3 bases; nucleotides outside the gene matches: 7. The CDR3 DNA reads TGTGCCAGCAGCTTGGCAACCGGGAGGAGGACAGATACGCAGTATTTT. It codes for CASSLATGRRTDTQYF.

This clonotype was seen more than once but under ten times. This chain joins TRBV29-1 and TRBJ2-7, with a possible D match to TRBD2 (6 bases). Trimming took off 3 bases at V and 3 bases at J, with 12 bases between the two ends. In germline, CDR1 is SQVTM, CDR2 ANQGSEA. The length of the CDR3 is 13 residues. The DNA for the CDR3 is TGCAGCGTTGAGGGGGGTTCCTTCTACGAGCAGTACTTC. Its translation: CSVEGGSFYEQYF.

J is TRBJ2-7 and V is TRBV5-1; D remains unclear. CDR1 and CDR2 (germline): SGHRS, YFSETQ. This CDR3 is 13 amino acids long. Trimming pared 4 bases from V and 0 bases from J, leaving 8 bases between. CDR3 sequence: CASSVPSSYEQYF. The CDR3 DNA reads as TGCGCCAGCAGCGTCCCGAGCTCCTACGAGCAGTACTTC.

This chain connects TRBV5-1 to TRBJ1-2, with D unresolved. The CDR3 sequence is 14 residues long. The germline V gene has CDR1 SGHRS and CDR2 YFSETQ. Trimming removed 1 base at V and 2 bases at J, with 9 bases between. The CDR3 spells CASSLQDGNYGYTF. The DNA of the CDR3 is TGCGCCAGCAGCTTGCAGGATGGGAACTATGGCTACACCTTC.

This chain connects TRBV28 to TRBJ2-7; D perhaps matches TRBD2 (6 bases). From germline, CDR1 is MDHEN and CDR2 SYDVKM. This CDR3 spans 11 amino acids. V lost 3 bases and J lost 7, with 7 bases in between. CDR3: CASSFAGEQYV. CDR3 nucleotides: TGTGCCAGCAGTTTCGCGGGGGAGCAGTACGTC.

The J gene is TRBJ2-1, the V gene TRBV4-1; unclear D gene. The V gene's germline CDR1 is MGHRA and CDR2 YSYEKL. This CDR3 has 15 residues. V was clipped by 1 base and J by 0 bases, with 7 bases between them. CDR3 nucleotide sequence: TGCGCCAGCAGCCAAGGGCCGAGCTCCTACAATGAGCAGTTCTTC. The encoded protein is CASSQGPSSYNEQFF.

V usage is TRBV5-5 and J usage is TRBJ1-1, with D uncertain. Germline CDR1 and CDR2: SGHKS and YYEKEE (reference sequence). Trimming cost V 2 bases and J 1 base, with 12 bases left between them. The CDR3 spans 15 residues. The chain's CDR3 is CASSFGQQANTEAFF. For the CDR3, the DNA is TGTGCCAGCAGCTTTGGTCAGCAAGCGAACACTGAAGCTTTCTTT.

The chain couples TRBV27 to TRBJ2-1; D gene uncertain. Trimming left V 7 bases short and J 5 bases short, with 12 bases between. Germline V gene sequence: CDR1 MNHEY, CDR2 SMNVEV (reference sequence). This CDR3 spans 13 amino acids. The DNA for the CDR3 is TGTGCCAGCACCGCACACGGTAACAATGAGCAGTTCTTC. Translating it yields CASTAHGNNEQFF.